The rows below give T cell receptor beta chains drawn from one sample of a study of T cell changes during pregnancy in multiple sclerosis. The assay was immunoSEQ multiplex PCR, and TCRdb's table has in-frame clones only and misses some. The table has fewer than 150,000 clones, approximately 96% seen once. The sequences come from peripheral blood, collected after pregnancy. The receptor source for this set is a female donor with multiple sclerosis, enrolled in a pregnancy study. Each CDR3 is given with its conserved first and last residue. A D gene is named only where the DNA matches it firmly. Size tells how often a clone was seen (once, few, many) or the class of an expanded clone, and some rows leave it out.

TRBJ1-2 . TRBD1 TRBV29-1 CSVETGVGYTF TGCAGCGTTGAGACAGGGGTTGGCTACACCTTC
TRBJ2-1 . TRBD2 TRBV5-5 CASSGQLGTSSYNEQFF TGTGCCAGCAGCGGCCAATTGGGGACTAGCTCCTACAATGAGCAGTTCTTC
TRBJ2-3 . TRBD1 TRBV7-9 CASRPRQGAMDF TGTGCCAGCAGACCCCGACAGGGGGCAATGGATTTT
TRBJ2-3 . TRBD2 TRBV4-1 CASSQRGWLAGPSNTDTQYF TGCGCCAGCAGCCAACGCGGGTGGCTAGCGGGTCCCTCTAACACAGATACGCAGTATTTT
TRBJ1-3 . . TRBV6-1 CASMRGNDGNTIYF TGTGCCAGCATGAGGGGGAATGATGGAAACACCATATATTTT
TRBJ2-7 . . TRBV27 CASSLGTLYEQYF TGTGCCAGCAGTTTAGGGACTCTATACGAGCAGTACTTC
TRBJ2-7 . TRBD2 TRBV28 CASSLIVAGGYEQYF TGTGCCAGCAGTTTAATAGTGGCGGGAGGGTACGAGCAGTACTTC
TRBJ2-1 . TRBD2 TRBV2 CASSEFGLAGPYNEQFF TGTGCCAGCAGTGAATTCGGACTAGCGGGACCCTACAATGAGCAGTTCTTC
TRBJ1-1 . . TRBV28 CATRHRRTEAFF TGTGCCACCCGACACAGGCGAACTGAAGCTTTCTTT
TRBJ2-7 . TRBD2 TRBV4-1 CASSQQYRAGGPSYEQYF TGCGCCAGCAGCCAACAGTACAGAGCGGGAGGGCCCTCCTACGAGCAGTACTTC
TRBJ2-6 . TRBD1 TRBV27 CASSLRGPSSGANVLTF TGTGCCAGCAGTTTAAGGGGGCCGAGCTCTGGGGCCAACGTCCTGACTTTC
TRBJ1-1 few . TRBV11-2 CASSPMVGGIVLSEAFF TGTGCCAGCAGCCCAATGGTGGGGGGGATAGTCCTTTCTGAAGCTTTCTTT
TRBJ2-3 . TRBD2 TRBV9 CASSSGNRPPDTQYF TGTGCCAGCAGCAGCGGGAACAGGCCCCCAGATACGCAGTATTTT
TRBJ1-2 . . TRBV9 CASSPEGHYGYTF TGTGCCAGCAGCCCAGAGGGTCACTATGGCTACACCTTC
TRBJ2-1 once . TRBV27 CASSHRLDGDREQFF TGTGCCAGCAGTCATAGACTAGACGGAGACCGTGAGCAGTTCTTC
TRBJ2-3 . . TRBV27 CASSFGAGTQYF TGTGCCAGCAGTTTTGGGGCTGGGACGCAGTATTTT
TRBJ2-3 . . TRBV9 CASSVGLDTDTQYF TGTGCCAGCAGCGTCGGACTGGACACAGATACGCAGTATTTT